Shown below are 22 T cell receptor beta chains from a single sample sequenced in a study of cytomegalovirus exposure and HLA in healthy donors. PCR amplification relied on 60 Vbeta primers (plus 13 Jbeta primers). The protocol was immunoSEQ multiplex PCR, while the TCRdb copy is restricted to in-frame clones and leaves out a portion. Altogether 150,000 to 200,000 clones are present, roughly 77% being singletons, with the ten largest covering about 7.7%. The sequencing input was PBMCs. These receptors were obtained from a middle-aged woman in good health and CMV-seropositive.

The chain uses TRBV2 and TRBJ1-1; D is unresolved. The germline CDR1 and CDR2 sequences are SNHLY and FYNNEI. The V gene lost 11 bases and the J gene lost 1 base, with 26 bases spanning the gap. The length of the CDR3 is 17 residues. The CDR3 is CALLGWGSLESNTEAFF. CDR3 bases: TGTGCCTTACTAGGCTGGGGTAGCCTGGAATCGAACACTGAAGCTTTCTTT. Combining the CDR3 with reference TRBV2 and TRBJ1-1 gives the whole variable domain EPEVTQTPSHQVTQMGQEVILRCVPISNHLYFYWYRQILGQKVEFLVSFYNNEISEKSEIFDDQFSVERPDGSNFTLKIRSTKLEDSAMYFCALLGWGSLESNTEAFFGQGTRLTVV.

This chain joins TRBV7-8 and TRBJ1-1, with 8 nucleotides matching TRBD1. The CDR3 loop spans 15 amino acids. Unmatched junction bases numbered 3, after V lost 3 bases and J lost 0 bases. CDR1 and CDR2 from the germline V gene are SGHVS and FQNEAQ. Written as DNA, the CDR3 is TGTGCCAGCAGCTTGCAGGGGGCGATGAACACTGAAGCTTTCTTT. It codes for CASSLQGAMNTEAFF.

The chain employs TRBV19 and TRBJ2-7; 12 bases align to TRBD2. The junction had 6 bases not matched to a gene; V was cut back by 5 bases and J by 4 bases. The CDR3 is 15 amino acids. Germline lookup yields CDR1 LNHDA and CDR2 SQIVND (reference sequence). The chain's CDR3 is CASSSRLAGEYEQYF. The CDR3 DNA sequence: TGTGCCAGTAGTTCCAGACTAGCGGGAGAATACGAGCAGTACTTC.

This sequence joins TRBV7-2 and TRBJ1-3; tentative D call: TRBD1 (5 bases). V was cut by 2 bases and J by 2 bases, with 16 bases left in between. The CDR3 is made up of 17 amino acids. Germline CDR1 is SGHTA and CDR2 is FQGNSA. The CDR3 sequence: CASSLSPRGGAGNTIYF. The CDR3 nucleotides read TGTGCCAGCAGCTTATCGCCCCGGGGGGGAGCTGGAAACACCATATATTTT.

This clone was picked up a small number of times. CDR3 in DNA: TGCGCCAGCAGCTTTTCAGGTAAAGCTTTCTTT. Protein product: CASSFSGKAFF. This chain connects TRBV5-1 to TRBJ1-1; no reliable D call. Germline CDR1 and CDR2: SGHRS and YFSETQ. The CDR3 covers 11 residues. Trimming left V 2 bases short and J 9 bases short, with 8 bases between.

With respect to this clone: The same CDR3 also results from other DNA sequences found in this sample. The chain has TRBV7-3 and TRBJ2-3, with 9 bases lining up with TRBD2. Germline CDR1 SGHTA, CDR2 FQGTGA. V was pared by 1 base and J by 2 bases, with 4 bases of the junction left unmatched. The CDR3 has 16 residues. CDR3 in DNA: TGTGCCAGCAGCTTAAGAGCGGGAGGACCCACAGATACGCAGTATTTT. This codes for CASSLRAGGPTDTQYF.

This chain links TRBV5-1 with TRBJ2-3, with 7 bases fitting TRBD2. Looked up from germline, CDR1 is SGHRS and CDR2 is YFSETQ. V gave up 2 bases and J gave up 2 bases; unmatched junction bases: 8. The CDR3 sequence is 16 residues long. The CDR3 DNA reads TGCGCCAGCAGCTTAGCCGGGAGGCCGTCCACAGATACGCAGTATTTT. Amino acid sequence: CASSLAGRPSTDTQYF.

The CDR3 coding sequence is TGTGCCAGCAGTGTAAACAGGGGGCCCTACAATGAGCAGTTCTTC. Residues: CASSVNRGPYNEQFF. This chain joins TRBV6-1 and TRBJ2-1; 9 bases line up with TRBD1. Germline assignment: CDR1 MNHNS and CDR2 SASEGT. The trim removed 4 bases at V and 2 bases at J, leaving 3 bases unmatched. CDR3 length equals 15 residues.

J is TRBJ2-5 and V is TRBV30; D may be TRBD2 (6 bases). Judging by the DNA end, TRBJ2-7 fits better; the J call may be wrong. CDR1 GTSNPN and CDR2 SVGIG come from the germline V gene (reference sequence). The CDR3 totals 16 residues. CDR3 protein: CAWSGAGSPRFYEQYF. The CDR3 nucleotides are TGTGCCTGGAGTGGGGCGGGGTCCCCGCGATTCTACGAGCAGTACTTC.

J is TRBJ1-2 and V is TRBV5-6; TRBD1 matches at 8 bases. Unmatched junction bases numbered 9, after V lost 5 bases and J lost 9 bases. The CDR3 spans 13 residues. Germline CDR1 and CDR2: SGHDT and YYEEEE. The CDR3 reads CASRYTGGESYTF. The CDR3 coding sequence is TGTGCCAGCAGGTACACAGGGGGTGAGAGCTACACCTTC.

This clone was seen once. The V and J genes are TRBV19 and TRBJ2-5; D gene ambiguous. Trimming removed 4 bases at V and 5 bases at J, with 11 bases between. The CDR3 has 13 amino acids. Germline loops: CDR1 LNHDA, CDR2 SQIVND (reference sequence). CDR3 protein: CASSTTRWETQYF. The CDR3 region has the DNA TGTGCCAGTAGTACCACGCGGTGGGAGACCCAGTACTTC.

The gene calls are TRBV15 and TRBJ1-5, with D possibly matching TRBD1 (5 bases). Germline V CDR1 and CDR2: LNHNV, YYDKDF (reference sequence). Trimming cost V 3 bases and J 9 bases, with 9 bases left between them. The CDR3 runs 12 residues. CDR3 nucleotides: TGTGCCACCAGCAGCACAAGGGGGCCCCAGCATTTT. Its protein is CATSSTRGPQHF.

V usage is TRBV23-1 and J usage is TRBJ2-7; a weak D match, TRBD2 (6 bases). TRBV23-1 is reported as an ORF; its role is uncertain. Trimming removed 2 bases at V and 6 bases at J, with 14 bases between. The CDR3 has 14 residues. CDR3 in amino acids: CASSQVAGPCEQYF. CDR3 DNA sequence: TGCGCCAGCAGTCAAGTTGCGGGACCCTGCGAGCAGTACTTC.

The chain carries TRBV28 and TRBJ2-5; 12 nucleotides match TRBD2. Trimming removed 1 base from V and 4 bases from J; junction bases left unmatched: 7. Germline V gives CDR1 MDHEN, CDR2 SYDVKM. There are 17 residues in the CDR3. The CDR3 region has the DNA TGTGCCAGCAGTTTATCACTCCTAGCGGGAGGGGGAGAGACCCAGTACTTC. It codes for CASSLSLLAGGGETQYF.

This clone appeared a single time. The chain combines TRBV7-9 with TRBJ1-4, with 8 bases matching TRBD1. V shed 5 bases, J shed 2 bases, and the junction held 7 bases outside the gene matches. The length of the CDR3 is 16 residues. The germline V gene has CDR1 SEHNR and CDR2 FQNEAQ (reference sequence). CDR3 in amino acids: CASSLTGGRTNEKLFF. DNA for the CDR3: TGTGCCAGCAGCCTAACAGGGGGAAGGACTAATGAAAAACTGTTTTTT. Complete variable domain (other parts from reference TRBV7-9 and TRBJ1-4): DTGVSQNPRHKITKRGQNVTFRCDPISEHNRLYWYRQTLGQGPEFLTYFQNEAQLEKSRLLSDRFSAERPKGSFSTLEIQRTEQGDSAMYLCASSLTGGRTNEKLFFGSGTQLSVL.

This chain connects TRBV5-1 to TRBJ2-7; 10 nucleotides match TRBD2. CDR1 and CDR2 (germline): SGHRS, YFSETQ. The CDR3 covers 15 residues. Trimming removed 3 bases from V and 0 bases from J; junction bases left unmatched: 3. CDR3 sequence: CASSSSGGGSYEQYF. The CDR3 DNA is TGCGCCAGCAGCTCTAGCGGGGGCGGCTCCTACGAGCAGTACTTC.

This clone was picked up a small number of times. V gene TRBV29-1 combines with J gene TRBJ1-3; a weak D match, TRBD1 (5 bases). The CDR3 is 14 residues long. CDR1 SQVTM and CDR2 ANQGSEA come from the germline V gene. With 8 bases removed from V and 0 bases from J, the gap between germline ends came to 14 bases. As DNA, the CDR3 is TGCAGCTTCCGACACAGGACCTCTGGAAACACCATATATTTT. Translating it yields CSFRHRTSGNTIYF.

In DNA, the CDR3 is TGTGCCAGCAGCTTAGAGCCTAAGGGACTCTTCACAGATACGCAGTATTTT. Its translation: CASSLEPKGLFTDTQYF. The V call is TRBV13, the J call TRBJ2-3; a possible D gene is TRBD2 (6 bases). CDR3 length: 17 amino acids. V was pared by 1 base and J by 2 bases, with 16 bases between. Germline CDR1 PRHDT, CDR2 FYEKMQ (reference sequence). Looking up the rest from reference TRBV13 and TRBJ2-3 gives the full variable domain: AAGVIQSPRHLIKEKRETATLKCYPIPRHDTVYWYQQGPGQDPQFLISFYEKMQSDKGSIPDRFSAQQFSDYHSELNMSSLELGDSALYFCASSLEPKGLFTDTQYFGPGTRLTVL.

The chain recombines TRBV27 with TRBJ2-5, with D perhaps matching TRBD1 (6 bases). Germline V gene lookup returns CDR1 MNHEY and CDR2 SMNVEV (reference sequence). This CDR3 has 14 residues. V was trimmed by 6 bases and J by 2 bases, leaving 13 bases between them. The CDR3 sequence: CASSPRTDQETQYF. The CDR3, as DNA: TGTGCCAGCAGCCCTCGGACAGATCAAGAGACCCAGTACTTC.

The CDR3 sequence is CASSLDSGRARNEQFF. In DNA form, the CDR3 reads TGTGCCAGCAGCTTAGATAGCGGGAGGGCCAGGAATGAGCAGTTCTTC. The chain recombines TRBV11-2 with TRBJ2-1, with 11 bases aligning to TRBD2. In germline, CDR1 is SGHAT, CDR2 FQNNGV. After removal of 0 bases from V and 7 bases from J, the junction contained 5 bases not matched to a gene. The CDR3 has 16 amino acids.

This clone was seen only a few times. The chain uses TRBV6-5 and TRBJ1-1; D is ambiguous. V was trimmed by 6 bases and J by 1 base, leaving 6 bases between them. The CDR3 length is 12 residues. Germline V lookup: CDR1 MNHEY, CDR2 SVGAGI. The CDR3 DNA follows: TGTGCCAGCAGCAGATCGAACACTGAAGCTTTCTTT. Its translation: CASSRSNTEAFF.

The rearrangement uses TRBV7-2 and TRBJ2-7; 9 bases match TRBD2. Germline V lookup: CDR1 SGHTA, CDR2 FQGNSA. The CDR3 is 15 amino acids. The V segment lost 6 bases and the J segment 3 bases; nucleotides outside the gene matches: 9. The CDR3 DNA reads as TGTGCCAGCAGTTTAATGGGACTAGCCCACTACGAGCAGTACTTC. It encodes CASSLMGLAHYEQYF.